This T cell receptor (beta chain) was sequenced in a study of tumor-infiltrating lymphocytes in oesophageal squamous cell carcinoma. This CDR3 is 13 amino acids long. Germline V CDR1 and CDR2: SGHTA, FQGNSA. MiXCR, run by TCRdb on the PCR reads, gives a single entry per CDR3 protein. The repertoire includes about 15,000 distinct CDR3 sequences, approximately 50% of them detected once, and approximately 15% sits in the top ten. The sample was esophageal tumor tissue. The gene calls are TRBV7-2 and TRBJ2-4; no firm D call. The closer fit of TRBJ2-1 to the DNA end suggests the J call may be wrong. This TCR was recovered from a male donor with esophageal squamous cell carcinoma. The CDR3 nucleotides are TGTGCCAGCAGCTTAAATCCGATTTACGAGCAGTTCTTC. Its translation: CASSLNPIYEQFF.